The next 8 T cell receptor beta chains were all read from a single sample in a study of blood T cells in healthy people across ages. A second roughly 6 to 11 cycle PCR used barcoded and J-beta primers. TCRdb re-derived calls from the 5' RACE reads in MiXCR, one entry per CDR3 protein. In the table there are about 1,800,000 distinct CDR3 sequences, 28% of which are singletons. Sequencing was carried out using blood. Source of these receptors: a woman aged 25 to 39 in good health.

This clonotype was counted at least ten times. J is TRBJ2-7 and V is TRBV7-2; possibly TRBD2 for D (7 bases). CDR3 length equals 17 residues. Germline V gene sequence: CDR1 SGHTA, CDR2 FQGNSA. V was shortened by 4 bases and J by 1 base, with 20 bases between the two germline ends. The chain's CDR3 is CASSSTLGGGPSYEQYF. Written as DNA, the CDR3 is TGTGCCAGCAGCTCTACCTTAGGCGGGGGCCCATCCTACGAGCAGTACTTC.

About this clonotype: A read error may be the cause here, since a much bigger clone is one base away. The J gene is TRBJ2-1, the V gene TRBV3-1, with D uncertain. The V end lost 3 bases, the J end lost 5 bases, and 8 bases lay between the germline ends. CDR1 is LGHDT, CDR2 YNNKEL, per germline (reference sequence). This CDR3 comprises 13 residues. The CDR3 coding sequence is TGTGCCAGCAGCCAGAGGTCCCACAATGAGCAGTTCTTC. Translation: CASSQRSHNEQFF.

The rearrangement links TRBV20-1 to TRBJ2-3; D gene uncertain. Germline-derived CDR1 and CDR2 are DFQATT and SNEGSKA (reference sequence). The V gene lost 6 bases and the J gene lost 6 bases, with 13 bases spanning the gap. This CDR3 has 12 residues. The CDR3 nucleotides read TGCAGTGCGGCGACCAATGGCGATACGCAGTATTTT. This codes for CSAATNGDTQYF.

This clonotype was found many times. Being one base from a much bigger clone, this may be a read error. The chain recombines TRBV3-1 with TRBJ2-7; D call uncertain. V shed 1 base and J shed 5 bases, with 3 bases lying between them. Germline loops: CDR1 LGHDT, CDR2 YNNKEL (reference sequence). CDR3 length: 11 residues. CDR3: CASSQAHEQYF. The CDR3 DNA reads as TGTGCCAGCAGCCAAGCCCACGAGCAGTACTTC.

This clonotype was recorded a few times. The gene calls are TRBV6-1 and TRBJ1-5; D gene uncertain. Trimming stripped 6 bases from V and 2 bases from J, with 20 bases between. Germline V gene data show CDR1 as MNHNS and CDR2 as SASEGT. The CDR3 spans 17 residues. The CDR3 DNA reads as TGTGCCAGCAGCCCCCTAGTAGGAGATTTCGGCAATCAGCCCCAGCATTTT. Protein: CASSPLVGDFGNQPQHF.

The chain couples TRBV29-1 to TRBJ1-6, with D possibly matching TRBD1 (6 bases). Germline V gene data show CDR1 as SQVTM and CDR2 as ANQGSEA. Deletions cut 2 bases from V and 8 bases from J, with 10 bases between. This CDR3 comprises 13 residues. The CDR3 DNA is TGCAGCGTTGAACAGGGGTGGGATTCACCCCTCCACTTT. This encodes CSVEQGWDSPLHF.

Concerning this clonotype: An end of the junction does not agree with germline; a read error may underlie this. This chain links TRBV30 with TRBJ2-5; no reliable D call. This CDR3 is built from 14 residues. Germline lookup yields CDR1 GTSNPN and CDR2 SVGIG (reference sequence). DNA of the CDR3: TGTGCCTGGAAAGGACGGTTGACCCAAGAGACCCACTACTTC. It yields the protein CAWKGRLTQETHYF. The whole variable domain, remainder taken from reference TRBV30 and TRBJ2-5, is SQTIHQWPATLVQPVGSPLSLECTVEGTSNPNLYWYRQAAGRGLQLLFYSVGIGQISSEVPQNLSASRPQDRQFILSSKKLLLSDSGFYLCAWKGRLTQETHYFGPGTRLLVL.

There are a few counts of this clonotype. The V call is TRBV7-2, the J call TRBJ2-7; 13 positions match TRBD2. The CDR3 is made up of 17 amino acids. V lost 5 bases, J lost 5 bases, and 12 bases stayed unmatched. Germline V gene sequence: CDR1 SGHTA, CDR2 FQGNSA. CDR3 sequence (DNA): TGTGCCAGCAGCCCAGGGGTACTAGCGGGAGGGCCCAACGAGCAGTACTTC. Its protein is CASSPGVLAGGPNEQYF. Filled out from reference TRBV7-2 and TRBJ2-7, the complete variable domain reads GAGVSQSPSNKVTEKGKDVELRCDPISGHTALYWYRQSLGQGLEFLIYFQGNSAPDKSGLPSDRFSAERTGGSVSTLTIQRTQQEDSAVYLCASSPGVLAGGPNEQYFGPGTRLTVT.